The text below deals with one TCR beta chain. No antigen is known for it. Once RNA had been extracted, it was reverse transcribed into cDNA to act as the sequencing template. Sequencing was performed with immunoSEQ multiplex PCR; in TCRdb, only in-frame clones are kept and a portion is missing. The sample consists of fewer than 200,000 clones, 60% to 75% of them appearing once. The sample originates from a study of CD8+ T cells in alopecia areata. The CDR3 contains 12 residues. V gave up 4 bases and J gave up 5 bases, with 11 bases separating them. The germline V gene encodes CDR1 SQVTM and CDR2 ANQGSEA. Specified treatment: oral pan-JAK inhibitor, 5-10 mg twice daily. Study-wide results and limits: Higher clonality than in normal scalp was seen in lesional scalp, especially alopecia totalis/universalis. On tofacitinib, scalp clonality and expanded CD8+ clones among top 100 fell significantly. Persistence of many expanded lesional clones was seen in scalp and blood during tofacitinib.

The sample here was CD4+ T cells sorted from blood, taken at week 24, from a patient treated with tofacitinib. The TCR comes from a human donor with alopecia areata. The chain couples TRBV29-1 to TRBJ1-1; D call uncertain. CDR3 DNA: TGCAGCGTTGGCTCGGCGGGGACTGAAGCTTTCTTT. Protein: CSVGSAGTEAFF.